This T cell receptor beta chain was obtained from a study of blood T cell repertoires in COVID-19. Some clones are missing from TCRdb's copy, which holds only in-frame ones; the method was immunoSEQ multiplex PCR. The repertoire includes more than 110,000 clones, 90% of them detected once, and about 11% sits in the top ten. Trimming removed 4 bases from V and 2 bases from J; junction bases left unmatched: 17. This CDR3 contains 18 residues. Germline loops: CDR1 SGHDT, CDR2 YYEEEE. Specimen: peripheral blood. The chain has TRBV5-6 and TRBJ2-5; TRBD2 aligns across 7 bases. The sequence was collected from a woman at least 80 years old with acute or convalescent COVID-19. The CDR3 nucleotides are TGTGCCAGCAGCGGCGGCGGGGGAGTTGAATCGGGGCAAGAGACCCAGTACTTC. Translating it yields CASSGGGGVESGQETQYF.